This TCR beta chain was observed in a study of human T cells and chemical hapten exposure (dated by TCRdb to 2020 to 2022). The study in broad terms: For sensitization, 2% DPC in acetone was applied to a roughly 2 cm by roughly 2 cm area of upper inner arm skin. Patch testing was done on the upper back using Finn chambers containing 0.01% DPC, and results were scored after 6 days according to International Contact Dermatitis Research Group standards. In alopecia patients, the study followed how the peripheral blood TCR repertoire changed in vivo over primary and secondary sensitization to diphenylcyclopropenone (DPC), a hapten. The patient cohort, mostly female, included alopecia areata with under or over 50% scalp involvement, alopecia totalis and alopecia universalis. Blood samples were taken from patients before sensitization (week 0) and then at 2, 6 and about 24 weeks after DPC sensitization. Twenty-nine alopecia patients gave blood for TCR sequencing at one to four time points (pre-sensitization, 2, 6 and 24 weeks). The libraries were sequenced as a pool, and the TCR yield per sample differed mostly because of small variations in library volumes within the pool. Throughout the roughly 25-week study period, patients were also given weekly therapeutic DPC doses on the scalp. What the authors observed across the whole study: Repeated subsampling changed both the strength of the expansion versus patch-test correlation and the threshold at which the correlation became significant. Compared with pre-sensitization or healthy control sets, expanded TCRs formed significantly more large CDR3 similarity clusters, which is consistent with antigen-driven responses. Patch test score was positively correlated with the number of PT1 expanded TCRs, with significance at thresholds 8, 16 and 32 but not at 4. No change with DPC sensitization was found in the number of TCRs above 1 in 1000 frequency, and no evidence of global repertoire structure alterations was found. Because all patients had alopecia, a presumed autoimmune disease, the immune response of the patients might differ from that of healthy individuals.

The time point label of this sample denotes: patch test 2, 6 weeks after DPC sensitization. This specimen's treatment or condition label, per the study, means: therapeutic diphenylcyclopropenone sensitization with weekly scalp DPC. At every patch-test visit, the blood draw took place before the patch test was put on. Eligible patients were aged 18 to 70, diagnosed with alopecia, deemed suitable for DPC therapy, and excluded if pregnant. Unfractionated whole blood was collected in Tempus Blood RNA tubes, and total RNA was extracted from that blood. This clonotype came up many times. Its cognate antigen has yet to be identified. Per-base qualities were not stored, and no clone one base away is much larger. Library preparation used RACE. TCRdb lists the instrument as NextSeq 500. Library preparation attached unique molecular identifiers to individual cDNA molecules for quantitative, reproducible TCR counting. Each blood RNA sample was used to sequence both TCR alpha and TCR beta chains. The source study handled its data this way. Samples had a median of about 96,000 TCRs, with a range from about 23,224 to 750,000. V, J and CDR3 annotation of the TCR reads was carried out using the Decombinator software suite. For PS versus PT1 abundance plots, all samples were subsampled to the same number of TCRs (28,000). Expanded TCRs were defined as absent before sensitization and observed at least eight times at the 2-week time point. TCRdb itself trimmed the public reads at Q25 with fastp, ran MiXCR and retained productive beta chains. One record per CDR3 amino acid sequence lists the most common genes and DNA. These V and J calls originate from TCRdb's pipeline instead of the authors' own analysis. The sample profile shows about 400,000 distinct CDR3 sequences; about 6% of them were found once. Together, the top ten hold around 5.6% of the sample.

In the germline V gene, CDR1 corresponds to MNHEY and CDR2 to SVGAGI. V is pruned by 6 bases and J by 4 bases, leaving 7 bases of the junction without a gene match. Its CDR3 holds 14 amino acids, cysteine through phenylalanine. The CDR3 DNA has 42 bases and is translated from base 1. This clonotype was obtained from a woman between 18 and 29 years old with alopecia areata. Some clones in this sample may be carry-over from other donors' samples. The sample in question was whole blood, obtained in connection with sensitization to the hapten diphenylcyclopropenone (DPC). This chain is built from TRBV6-5 and TRBJ2-5, with 8 bases in between that match TRBD1. Here is the DNA: TGTGCCAGCAGACCAGGGGGCGAGGCAGAGACCCAGTACTTC. Its product reads: CASRPGGEAETQYF.